This T cell receptor (beta chain) comes out of a study of cytomegalovirus exposure and HLA in healthy donors. Study findings and constraints: The study had only CMV serostatus as immune exposure information. The study recorded 150 to 200 TCR beta chains that were cytomegalovirus-associated. Earlier results showed most TCR beta V segments being productive about 87% or about 30% of the time.

PCR used 60 Vbeta primers and 13 Jbeta primers. Produced via immunoSEQ multiplex PCR; TCRdb's table is partial and in-frame only. The listing records about 150,000 clones. The CDR3 is made up of 14 amino acids. Germline CDR1 and CDR2: LGHNA and YNFKEQ. V was trimmed by 3 bases and J by 8 bases, leaving 13 bases between them. With respect to this clone: What it binds is not known.

The chain recombines TRBV4-2 with TRBJ1-4; the D is unclear. This clonotype was sampled from a woman in her forties or fifties in good health and CMV-seronegative. The sequenced sample consisted of PBMCs. The CDR3 sequence: CASSQEAGWEKLFF. The CDR3, as DNA: TGTGCCAGCAGCCAGGAAGCGGGGTGGGAAAAACTGTTTTTT.